The text below deals with one TCR beta chain. This table comes from immunoSEQ multiplex PCR, and its TCRdb copy is limited to in-frame clones, with some not included. The sample consists of more than 150,000 clones, 70% to 85% of them appearing once. V lost 5 bases and J 2 bases, leaving 9 bases between the germline ends. Germline CDR1 is MNHEY and CDR2 is SMNVEV (reference sequence). The CDR3 runs 13 residues. This record comes from a study of blood T cell repertoires in COVID-19. This sequence joins TRBV27 and TRBJ1-1, with D possibly matching TRBD1 (5 bases). Sample: peripheral blood. The origin of this receptor is a woman between 25 and 40 years old with acute or convalescent COVID-19. CDR3 region: CASSRTFNTEAFF. In nucleotides, the CDR3 is TGTGCCAGCAGTCGGACATTTAACACTGAAGCTTTCTTT.